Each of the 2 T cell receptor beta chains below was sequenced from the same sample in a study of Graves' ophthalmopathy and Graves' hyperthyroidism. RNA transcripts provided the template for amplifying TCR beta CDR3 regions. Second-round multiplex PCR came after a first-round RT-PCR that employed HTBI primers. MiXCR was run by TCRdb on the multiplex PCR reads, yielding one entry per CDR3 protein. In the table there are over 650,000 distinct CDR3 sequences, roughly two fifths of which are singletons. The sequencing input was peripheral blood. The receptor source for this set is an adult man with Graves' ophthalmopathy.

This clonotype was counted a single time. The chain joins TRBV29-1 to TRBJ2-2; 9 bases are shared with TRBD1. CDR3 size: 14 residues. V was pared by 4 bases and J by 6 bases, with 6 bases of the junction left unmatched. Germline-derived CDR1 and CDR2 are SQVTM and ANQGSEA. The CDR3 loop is CSVAARTGAGELFF. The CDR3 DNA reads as TGCAGCGTTGCAGCCAGGACAGGGGCCGGGGAGCTGTTTTTT.

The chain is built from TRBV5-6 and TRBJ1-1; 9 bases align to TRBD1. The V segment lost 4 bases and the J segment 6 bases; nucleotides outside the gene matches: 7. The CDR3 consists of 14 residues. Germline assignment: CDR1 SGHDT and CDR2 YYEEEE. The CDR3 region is CASSPGQGLAEAFF. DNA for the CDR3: TGTGCCAGCAGCCCAGGACAGGGGTTGGCTGAAGCTTTCTTT.